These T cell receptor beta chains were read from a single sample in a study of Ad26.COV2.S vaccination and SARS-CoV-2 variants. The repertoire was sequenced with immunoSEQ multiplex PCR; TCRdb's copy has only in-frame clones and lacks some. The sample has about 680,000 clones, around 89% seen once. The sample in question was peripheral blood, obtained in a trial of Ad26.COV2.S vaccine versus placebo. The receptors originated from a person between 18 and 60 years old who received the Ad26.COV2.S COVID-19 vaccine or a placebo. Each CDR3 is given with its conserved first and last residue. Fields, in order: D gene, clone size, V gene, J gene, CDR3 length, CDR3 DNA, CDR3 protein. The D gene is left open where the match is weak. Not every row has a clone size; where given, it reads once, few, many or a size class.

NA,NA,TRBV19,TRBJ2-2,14,TGTGCCAGTAGTATAGAAGGGTTGACCGGGGAGCTGTTTTTT,CASSIEGLTGELFF
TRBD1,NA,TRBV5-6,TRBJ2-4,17,TGTGCCAGCAGCCCGGGACAGCGATTATTAGCCAAAAACATTCAGTACTTC,CASSPGQRLLAKNIQYF
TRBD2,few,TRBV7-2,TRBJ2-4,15,TGTGCCAGCAGCTTAGCGGCGGGACTAGGGAACATTCAGTACTTC,CASSLAAGLGNIQYF
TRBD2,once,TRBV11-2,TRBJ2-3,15,TGTGCCAGCACCTCGAGCGGGAGGGCCTTTGATACGCAGTATTTT,CASTSSGRAFDTQYF
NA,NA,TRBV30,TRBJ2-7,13,TGTGCCTGGAGTAAAAGTCGAACCTACGAGCAGTACTTC,CAWSKSRTYEQYF
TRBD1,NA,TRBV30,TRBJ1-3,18,TGTGCCTGGAGTTCCCCCGCCAGACAGGGACTACGGGGAAACACCATATATTTT,CAWSSPARQGLRGNTIYF
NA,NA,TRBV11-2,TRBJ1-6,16,TGTGCCAGCAGCTTAGGGCGGGAGATGTATAATTCACCCCTCCACTTT,CASSLGREMYNSPLHF
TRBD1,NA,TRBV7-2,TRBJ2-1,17,TGTGCCAGCAGCTTAGTAGGGACAGGGCTTTCCTACAATGAGCAGTTCTTC,CASSLVGTGLSYNEQFF
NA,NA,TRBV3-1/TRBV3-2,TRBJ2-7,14,TGTGCCAGCAGCCCCTGGGACACCACCTACGAGCAGTACTTC,CASSPWDTTYEQYF
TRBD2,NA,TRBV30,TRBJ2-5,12,TGTGCCTGGAGGGGAGGGTTCAAGGCCCAGTACTTC,CAWRGGFKAQYF
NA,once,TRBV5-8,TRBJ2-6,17,TGTGCCAGCAGCTCGACCCTGACAAGCTCTGGGGCCAACGTCCTGACTTTC,CASSSTLTSSGANVLTF
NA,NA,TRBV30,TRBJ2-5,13,TGTGCCTGGAGTGTACTGGGACGGGAGACCCAGTACTTC,CAWSVLGRETQYF
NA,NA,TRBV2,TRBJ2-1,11,TGTGCCAGCGATCGGAAAAATGAGCAGTTCTTC,CASDRKNEQFF
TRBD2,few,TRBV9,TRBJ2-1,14,TGTGCCAGCAGCGCGGGGGGGTCCTACAATGAGCAGTTCTTC,CASSAGGSYNEQFF
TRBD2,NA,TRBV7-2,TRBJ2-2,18,TGTGCCAGCAGCTTAGCGCTAATTAGCGGGGGGGCATACGGGGAGCTGTTTTTT,CASSLALISGGAYGELFF
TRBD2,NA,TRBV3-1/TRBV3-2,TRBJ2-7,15,TGTGCCAGCAGCCAAGGGGGACTAGCGGCCTACGAGCAGTACTTC,CASSQGGLAAYEQYF
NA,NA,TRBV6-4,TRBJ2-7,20,TGTGCCAGCAGTGACTCCCGACAGGGTAAGGGCGGGGGTAAGGCCTACGAGCAGTACTTC,CASSDSRQGKGGGKAYEQYF
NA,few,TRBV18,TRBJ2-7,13,TGTGCCAGCTCTGGGGGAGGGGGCTACGAGCAGTACTTC,CASSGGGGYEQYF
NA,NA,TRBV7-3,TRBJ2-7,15,TGTGCCAGCAGCTTAGGGCCCGCCGAAGTCTACGAGCAGTACTTC,CASSLGPAEVYEQYF
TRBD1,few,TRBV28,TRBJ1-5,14,TGTGCCAGCCTACCGGGACAGCGCAATCAGCCCCAGCATTTT,CASLPGQRNQPQHF
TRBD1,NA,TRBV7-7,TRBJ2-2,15,TGTGCTAGCAGCACACAGGGGGTTGAGACCGGGGAGCTGTTTTTT,CASSTQGVETGELFF
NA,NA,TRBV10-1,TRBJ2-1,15,TGCGCCAGCAGTGAGAGACTTCTGGTGGGCAATGAGCAGTTCTTC,CASSERLLVGNEQFF
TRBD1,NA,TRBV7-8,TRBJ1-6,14,TGTGCCAGCAGCCGATCGACAGGGCACTCACCCCTCCACTTT,CASSRSTGHSPLHF
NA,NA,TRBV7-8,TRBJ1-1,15,TGTGCCAGCAGCTTAGGTGGGGGCGCCTTCACTGAAGCTTTCTTT,CASSLGGGAFTEAFF
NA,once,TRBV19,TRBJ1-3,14,TGTGCCAGTACCCGGAAAGTTGCCTTGGACGCCATATATTTT,CASTRKVALDAIYF
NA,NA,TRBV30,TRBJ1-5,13,TGTGCCTGGACGGGCTCCTCGGGTCAGCCCCAGCATTTT,CAWTGSSGQPQHF
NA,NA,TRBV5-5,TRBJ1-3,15,TGTGCCAGCAGCTTGGGTCCGATCTCTGGAAACACCATATATTTT,CASSLGPISGNTIYF
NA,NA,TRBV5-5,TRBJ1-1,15,TGTGCCAGCAGCAAAAAGCCGGGGGGAGGCACTGAAGCTTTCTTT,CASSKKPGGGTEAFF
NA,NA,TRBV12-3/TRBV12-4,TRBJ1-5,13,TGTGCCAGCAGTTTGAATAGCAATCAGCCCCAGCATTTT,CASSLNSNQPQHF
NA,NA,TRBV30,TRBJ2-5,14,TGTGCCTGGAGTGTACGTCCGTACCAAGAGACCCAGTACTTC,CAWSVRPYQETQYF
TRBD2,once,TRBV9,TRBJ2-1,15,TGTGCCAGCTCTGCCGGACTAGCGGATTACAATGAGCAGTTCTTC,CASSAGLADYNEQFF
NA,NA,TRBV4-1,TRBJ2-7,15,TGCGCCAGCAGCCAAGATTTGGGCGGCCTCTACGAGCAGTACTTC,CASSQDLGGLYEQYF
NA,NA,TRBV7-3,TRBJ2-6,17,TGTGCCAGCAGCTTAAGACGCAGCCTCTCTGGGGCCAACGTCCTGACTTTC,CASSLRRSLSGANVLTF
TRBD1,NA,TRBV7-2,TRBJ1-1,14,TGTGCCAGCAGCCGCAGGGGGCGGGCCACTGAAGCTTTCTTT,CASSRRGRATEAFF
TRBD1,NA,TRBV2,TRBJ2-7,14,TGTGCCAGCACCCAGACAGGGGACAACTACGAGCAGTACTTC,CASTQTGDNYEQYF
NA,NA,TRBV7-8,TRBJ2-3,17,TGTGCCAGCAGCTTAGCCCAAACTAGCTCACCCACAGATACGCAGTATTTT,CASSLAQTSSPTDTQYF
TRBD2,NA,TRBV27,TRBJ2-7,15,TGTGCCAGCAGTCCATCAAGCGGGAGGGTCTACGAGCAGTACTTC,CASSPSSGRVYEQYF
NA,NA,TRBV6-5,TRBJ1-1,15,TGTGCCAGCAGCGCCTGGGGGGGAGGTCGCACTGAAGCTTTCTTT,CASSAWGGGRTEAFF
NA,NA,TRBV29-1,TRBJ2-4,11,TGCAGCGCCGGGACCTTGAACATTCAGTACTTC,CSAGTLNIQYF
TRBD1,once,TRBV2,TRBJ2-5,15,TGTGCCAGCAGTGCCGTCAGGGGGCAGGGGGAGACCCAGTACTTC,CASSAVRGQGETQYF
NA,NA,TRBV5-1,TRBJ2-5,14,TGCGCCAGCAGCTTGAGGGGGGACCAAGAGACCCAGTACTTC,CASSLRGDQETQYF
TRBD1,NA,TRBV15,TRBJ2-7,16,TGTGCCACCAGCAGAGATATGAGACAGGGAAACTACGAGCAGTACTTC,CATSRDMRQGNYEQYF
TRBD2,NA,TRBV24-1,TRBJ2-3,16,TGTGCCACCAGTGATGAAACTAGCGGGGGCACAGATACGCAGTATTTT,CATSDETSGGTDTQYF
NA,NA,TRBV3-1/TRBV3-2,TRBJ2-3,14,TGTGCCAGCAGCCAAGGCAGTTTAATTGATACGCAGTATTTT,CASSQGSLIDTQYF
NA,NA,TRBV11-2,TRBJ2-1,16,TGTGCCAGCAGCTTTACCGCAGGTGACTCCCACAATGAGCAGTTCTTC,CASSFTAGDSHNEQFF
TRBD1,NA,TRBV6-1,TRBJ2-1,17,TGTGCCAGCAGTGAAGCCGGGGGACAGGCGGGCTACAATGAGCAGTTCTTC,CASSEAGGQAGYNEQFF
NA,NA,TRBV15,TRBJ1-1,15,TGTGCCACCAGACGATCAGGTCTCATGAACACTGAAGCTTTCTTT,CATRRSGLMNTEAFF
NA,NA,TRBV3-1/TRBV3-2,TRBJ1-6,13,TGTGCCAGCAGCCAAAATGTTGCTTCACCCCTCCACTTT,CASSQNVASPLHF